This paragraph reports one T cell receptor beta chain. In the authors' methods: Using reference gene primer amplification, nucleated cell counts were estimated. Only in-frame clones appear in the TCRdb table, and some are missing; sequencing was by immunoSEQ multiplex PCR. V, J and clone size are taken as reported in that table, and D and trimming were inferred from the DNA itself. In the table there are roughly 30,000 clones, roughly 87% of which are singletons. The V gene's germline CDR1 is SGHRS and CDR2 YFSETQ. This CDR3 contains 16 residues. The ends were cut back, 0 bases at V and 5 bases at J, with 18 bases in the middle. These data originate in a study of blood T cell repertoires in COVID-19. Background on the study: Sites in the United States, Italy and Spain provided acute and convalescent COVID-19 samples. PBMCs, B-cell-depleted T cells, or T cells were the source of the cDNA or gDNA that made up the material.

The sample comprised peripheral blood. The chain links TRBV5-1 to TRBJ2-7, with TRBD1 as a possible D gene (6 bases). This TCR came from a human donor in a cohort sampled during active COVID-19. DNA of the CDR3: TGCGCCAGCAGCTTGGCCAGGGACACCTATTCCCACGAGCAGTACTTC. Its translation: CASSLARDTYSHEQYF.